This TCR beta chain was recovered during a study of blood T cell repertoires in COVID-19 (dated by TCRdb to 2020 to 2021). Study-wide context: Collaborator samples came from the United States, Italy and Spain and covered acute and convalescent phases of COVID-19. The material from the prospective study consisted of cDNA or gDNA derived from T cells, B-cell-depleted T cells, or PBMCs. Deeply sampled blood TCRbeta repertoires from subjects exposed to, actively infected with, or recovered from COVID-19 were included in the dataset. The repertoires were made available in a free public database intended to serve as a resource for research on the immune response to SARS-CoV-2. Samples came from the ongoing ImmuneRACE study (first 160 participants) plus 1,254 subjects from 6 global collaborators. Sample metadata almost always included a de-identified subject ID, COVID-19 status, age in years and sex. HLA class I and class II types, where available, came from metadata supplied by the sample provider rather than from assay-based typing.

What the study reported, not specific to this receptor: The amount of clinical and demographic metadata varied by source and participant and was provided uncurated.

The immunoSEQ Assay, a bias-controlled multiplex PCR, was used to amplify TCRbeta CDR3 regions from genomic DNA. Per the original workflow: The number of nucleated cells in each sample was estimated by amplification of reference gene primers within the assay. Sequence reads were collapsed and filtered to measure the absolute abundance of every unique TCRbeta CDR3 rearrangement. For each sample, productive Simpson clonality was calculated as the square root of Simpson's diversity index across productive rearrangements. TCRdb took over this immuneACCESS table, retaining in-frame rearrangements with V and J assigned. Such tables are incomplete; in checked studies, under half of the missing clones stem from an unresolved V gene, and the remainder is unexplained. D and trimming come from the DNA, and the V and J calls and clone size come from that table. The sample table shows about 140,000 clones, and 87% are seen once. The biggest ten clones account for about 4.1% of the sample.

For this clone: Its antigen remains unidentified. Base qualities are missing; no much larger clone stands one base away.

Each collaborating institution followed its own protocols to collect whole blood in K2EDTA tubes. For TCRbeta analysis, collaborators shipped samples in one of three forms: frozen whole blood, isolated PBMCs, or DNA extracted from either of those sample types. Sample: peripheral blood. This TCR derives from a woman aged 40 to 50 with acute or convalescent COVID-19.

The CDR3 protein sequence reads: CASRVFGGTEAFF. The nucleotide sequence is given as TGTGCCAGCAGGGTCTTCGGGGGGACTGAAGCTTTCTTT. The chain employs TRBV13 and TRBJ1-1; D gene: possibly TRBD1, on 5 matching bases. Spanning cysteine to phenylalanine, the CDR3 consists of 13 amino acids. Only the CDR3 portion is preserved as DNA: 39 bases, with reading frame beginning at the first base. The junction carries 13 bases between V and J, which are trimmed by 6 bases and 5 bases respectively. CDR1 and CDR2 were assigned from the germline V gene (reference sequence) as PRHDT and FYEKMQ.